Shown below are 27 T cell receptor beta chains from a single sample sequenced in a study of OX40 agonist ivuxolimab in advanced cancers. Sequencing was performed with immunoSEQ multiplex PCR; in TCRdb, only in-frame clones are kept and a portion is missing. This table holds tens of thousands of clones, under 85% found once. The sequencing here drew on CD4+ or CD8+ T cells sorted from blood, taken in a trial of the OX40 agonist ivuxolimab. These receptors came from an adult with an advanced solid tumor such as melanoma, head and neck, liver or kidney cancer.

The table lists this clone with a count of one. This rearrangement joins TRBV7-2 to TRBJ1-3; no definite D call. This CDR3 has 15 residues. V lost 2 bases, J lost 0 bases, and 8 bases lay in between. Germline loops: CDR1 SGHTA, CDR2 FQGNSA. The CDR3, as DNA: TGTGCCAGCAGCTTACAAACGGCCTCTGGAAACACCATATATTTT. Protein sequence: CASSLQTASGNTIYF.

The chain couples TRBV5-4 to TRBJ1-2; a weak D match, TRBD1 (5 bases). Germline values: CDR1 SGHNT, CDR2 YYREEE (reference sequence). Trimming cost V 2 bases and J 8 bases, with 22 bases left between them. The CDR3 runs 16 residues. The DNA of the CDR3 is TGTGCCAGCAGCTTAGGCCTCACGAGGGGAGGCGGCGGCTACACCTTC. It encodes CASSLGLTRGGGGYTF. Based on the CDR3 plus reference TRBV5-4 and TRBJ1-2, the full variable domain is ETGVTQSPTHLIKTRGQQVTLRCSSQSGHNTVSWYQQALGQGPQFIFQYYREEENGRGNFPPRFSGLQFPNYSSELNVNALELDDSALYLCASSLGLTRGGGGYTFGSGTRLTVV.

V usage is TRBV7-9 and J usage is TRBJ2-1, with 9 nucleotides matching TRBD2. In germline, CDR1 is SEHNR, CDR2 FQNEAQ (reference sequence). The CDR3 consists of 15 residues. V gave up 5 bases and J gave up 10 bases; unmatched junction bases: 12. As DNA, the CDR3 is TGTGCCAGCAGCCGAGTGACTAGCGGCAGCCGGGAGCAGTTCTTC. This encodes CASSRVTSGSREQFF.

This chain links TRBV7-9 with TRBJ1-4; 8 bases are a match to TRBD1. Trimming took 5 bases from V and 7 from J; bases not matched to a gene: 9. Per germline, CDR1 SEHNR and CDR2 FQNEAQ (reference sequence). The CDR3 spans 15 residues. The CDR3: CASSLSGGFGEKLFF. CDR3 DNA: TGTGCCAGCAGCCTTTCAGGGGGCTTCGGTGAAAAACTGTTTTTT.

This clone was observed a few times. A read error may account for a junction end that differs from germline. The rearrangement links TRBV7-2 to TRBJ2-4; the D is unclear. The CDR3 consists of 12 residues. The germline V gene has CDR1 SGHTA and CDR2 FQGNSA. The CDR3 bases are TGTGCCAGCAGCCGAGCCGAAAACATTCAGTACTTC. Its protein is CASSRAENIQYF. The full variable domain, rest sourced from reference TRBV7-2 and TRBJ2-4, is GAGVSQSPSNKVTEKGKDVELRCDPISGHTALYWYRQSLGQGLEFLIYFQGNSAPDKSGLPSDRFSAERTGGSVSTLTIQRTQQEDSAVYLCASSRAENIQYFGAGTRLSVL.

CDR3 residues: CASSLPGQGKNEQYF. The CDR3 nucleotides read TGTGCCAGCAGCCTCCCGGGACAGGGCAAGAACGAGCAGTACTTC. V gene TRBV7-9 combines with J gene TRBJ2-7; 9 nucleotides line up with TRBD1. V gave up 5 bases and J gave up 5 bases; unmatched junction bases: 10. There are 15 residues in the CDR3. CDR1 and CDR2 (germline): SEHNR, FQNEAQ (reference sequence).

This CDR3 is CASSLSSTGSGNTIYF. The CDR3 DNA sequence: TGTGCCAGCAGTTTATCCTCCACAGGGTCTGGAAACACCATATATTTT. The chain recombines TRBV27 with TRBJ1-3, with D tentatively TRBD1 (6 bases). This CDR3 spans 16 amino acids. The germline V gene encodes CDR1 MNHEY and CDR2 SMNVEV (reference sequence). Trimming took off 0 bases at V and 1 base at J, with 10 bases between the two ends.

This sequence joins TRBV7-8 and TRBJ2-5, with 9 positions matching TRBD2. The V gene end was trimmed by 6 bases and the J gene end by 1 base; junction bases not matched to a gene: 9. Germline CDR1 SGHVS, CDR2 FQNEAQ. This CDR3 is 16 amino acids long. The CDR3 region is CASSPSSSGTQETQYF. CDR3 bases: TGTGCCAGCAGTCCATCCTCTAGCGGGACCCAAGAGACCCAGTACTTC. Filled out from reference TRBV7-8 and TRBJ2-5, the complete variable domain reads GAGVSQSPRYKVAKRGQDVALRCDPISGHVSLFWYQQALGQGPEFLTYFQNEAQLDKSGLPSDRFFAERPEGSVSTLKIQRTQQEDSAVYLCASSPSSSGTQETQYFGPGTRLLVL.

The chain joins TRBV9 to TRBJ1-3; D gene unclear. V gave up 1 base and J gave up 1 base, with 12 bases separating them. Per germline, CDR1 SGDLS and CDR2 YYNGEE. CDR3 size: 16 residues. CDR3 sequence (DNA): TGTGCCAGCAGCGTACTCCCGTCGGGGTCTGGAAACACCATATATTTT. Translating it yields CASSVLPSGSGNTIYF.

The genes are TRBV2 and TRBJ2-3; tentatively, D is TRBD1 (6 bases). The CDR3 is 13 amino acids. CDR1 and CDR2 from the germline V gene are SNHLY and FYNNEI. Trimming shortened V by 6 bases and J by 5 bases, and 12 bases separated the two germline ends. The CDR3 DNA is TGTGCCAGCAGGCGCAGGGGTGGAGATACGCAGTATTTT. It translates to CASRRRGGDTQYF.

CDR3 nucleotides: TGTGCCAGCAGCTTCGGGCAGGGGATCGACCACGAGCAGTACTTC. Protein: CASSFGQGIDHEQYF. V and J are TRBV7-2 and TRBJ2-7; D may be TRBD1 (6 bases). CDR1 and CDR2 (germline): SGHTA, FQGNSA. The V gene lost 3 bases and the J gene lost 5 bases, with 17 bases spanning the gap. The CDR3 consists of 15 residues.

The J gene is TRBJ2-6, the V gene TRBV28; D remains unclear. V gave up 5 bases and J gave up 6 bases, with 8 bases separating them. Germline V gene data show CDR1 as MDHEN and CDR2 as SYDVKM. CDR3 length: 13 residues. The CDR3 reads CASSGVKANVLTF. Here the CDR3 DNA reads TGTGCCAGCAGTGGGGTTAAGGCCAACGTCCTGACTTTC.

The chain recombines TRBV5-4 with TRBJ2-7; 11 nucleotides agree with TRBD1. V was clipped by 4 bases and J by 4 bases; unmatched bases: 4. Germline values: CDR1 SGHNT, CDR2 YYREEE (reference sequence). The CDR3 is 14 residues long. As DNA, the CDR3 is TGTGCCAGCAGCCTGGGGACAGGGGGGTACGAGCAGTACTTC. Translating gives CASSLGTGGYEQYF.

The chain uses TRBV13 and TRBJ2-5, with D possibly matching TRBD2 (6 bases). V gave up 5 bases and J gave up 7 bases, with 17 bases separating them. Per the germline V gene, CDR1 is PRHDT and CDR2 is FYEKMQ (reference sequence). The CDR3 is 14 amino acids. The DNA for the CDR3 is TGTGCCAGCAGCCCGAGTGGCTCCGGGGGGACCCAGTACTTC. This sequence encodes CASSPSGSGGTQYF.

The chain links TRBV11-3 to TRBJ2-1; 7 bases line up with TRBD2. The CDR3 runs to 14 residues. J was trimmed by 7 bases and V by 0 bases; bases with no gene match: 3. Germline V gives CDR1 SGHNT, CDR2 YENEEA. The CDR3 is CASSLESGINEQFF. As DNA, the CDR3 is TGTGCCAGCAGCTTAGAAAGCGGGATAAATGAGCAGTTCTTC.

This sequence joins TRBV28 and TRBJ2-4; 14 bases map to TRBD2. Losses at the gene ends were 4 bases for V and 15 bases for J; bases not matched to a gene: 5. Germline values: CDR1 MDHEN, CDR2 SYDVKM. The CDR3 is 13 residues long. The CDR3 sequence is CASSSGLAGELYF. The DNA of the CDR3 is TGTGCCAGCAGTTCGGGACTAGCGGGAGAGTTGTACTTC.

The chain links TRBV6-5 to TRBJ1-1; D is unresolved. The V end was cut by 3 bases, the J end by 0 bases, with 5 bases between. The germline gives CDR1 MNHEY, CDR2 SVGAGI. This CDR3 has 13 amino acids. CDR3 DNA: TGTGCCAGCAGTTATTGGGTGAACACTGAAGCTTTCTTT. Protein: CASSYWVNTEAFF.

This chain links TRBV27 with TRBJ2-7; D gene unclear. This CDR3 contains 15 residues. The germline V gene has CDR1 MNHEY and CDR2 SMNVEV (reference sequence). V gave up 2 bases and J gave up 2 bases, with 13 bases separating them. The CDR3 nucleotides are TGTGCCAGCAGTTTAGGGTCGGTAGTAACCTACGAGCAGTACTTC. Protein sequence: CASSLGSVVTYEQYF.

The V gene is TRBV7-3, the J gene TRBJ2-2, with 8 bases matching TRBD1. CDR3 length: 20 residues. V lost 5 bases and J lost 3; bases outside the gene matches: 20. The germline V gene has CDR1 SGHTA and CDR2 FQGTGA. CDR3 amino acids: CASSPGYMMGTGQHTGELFF. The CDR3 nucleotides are TGTGCCAGCAGCCCCGGGTATATGATGGGGACAGGCCAGCACACCGGGGAGCTGTTTTTT.

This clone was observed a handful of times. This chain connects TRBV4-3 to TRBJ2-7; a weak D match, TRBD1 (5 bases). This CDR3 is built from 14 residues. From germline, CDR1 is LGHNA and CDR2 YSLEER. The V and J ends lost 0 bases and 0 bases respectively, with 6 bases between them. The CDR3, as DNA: TGCGCCAGCAGCCAAGAACAGGCCTCCTACGAGCAGTACTTC. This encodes CASSQEQASYEQYF.

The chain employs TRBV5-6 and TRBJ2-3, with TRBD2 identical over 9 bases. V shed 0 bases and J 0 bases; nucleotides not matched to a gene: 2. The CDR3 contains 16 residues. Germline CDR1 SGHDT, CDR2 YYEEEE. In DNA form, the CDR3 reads TGTGCCAGCAGCTTGGGTCTAGCGGGGAGCACAGATACGCAGTATTTT. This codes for CASSLGLAGSTDTQYF. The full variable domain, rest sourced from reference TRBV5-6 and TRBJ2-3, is DAGVTQSPTHLIKTRGQQVTLRCSPKSGHDTVSWYQQALGQGPQFIFQYYEEEERQRGNFPDRFSGHQFPNYSSELNVNALLLGDSALYLCASSLGLAGSTDTQYFGPGTRLTVL.

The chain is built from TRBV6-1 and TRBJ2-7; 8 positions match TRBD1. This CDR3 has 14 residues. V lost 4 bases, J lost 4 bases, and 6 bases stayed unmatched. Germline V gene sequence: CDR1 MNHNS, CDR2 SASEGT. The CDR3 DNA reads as TGTGCCAGCAGTGTCATGGGACAGGCTTACGAGCAGTACTTC. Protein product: CASSVMGQAYEQYF.

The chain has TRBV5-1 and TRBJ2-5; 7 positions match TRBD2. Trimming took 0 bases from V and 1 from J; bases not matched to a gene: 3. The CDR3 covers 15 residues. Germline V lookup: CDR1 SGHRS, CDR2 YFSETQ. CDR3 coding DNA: TGCGCCAGCAGCTTGGTGGTAGCGGGCCAAGAGACCCAGTACTTC. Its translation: CASSLVVAGQETQYF.

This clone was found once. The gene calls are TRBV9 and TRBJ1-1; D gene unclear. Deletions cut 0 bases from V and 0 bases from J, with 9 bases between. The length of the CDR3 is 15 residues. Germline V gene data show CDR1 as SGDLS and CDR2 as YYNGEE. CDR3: CASSVGAVMNTEAFF. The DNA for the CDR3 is TGTGCCAGCAGCGTAGGGGCGGTCATGAACACTGAAGCTTTCTTT. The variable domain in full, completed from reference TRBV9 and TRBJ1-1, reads DSGVTQTPKHLITATGQRVTLRCSPRSGDLSVYWYQQSLDQGLQFLIQYYNGEERAKGNILERFSAQQFPDLHSELNLSSLELGDSALYFCASSVGAVMNTEAFFGQGTRLTVV.

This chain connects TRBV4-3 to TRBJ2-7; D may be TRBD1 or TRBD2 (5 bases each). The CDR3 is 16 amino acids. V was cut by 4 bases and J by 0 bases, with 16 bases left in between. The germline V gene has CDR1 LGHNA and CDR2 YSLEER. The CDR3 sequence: CASSPGWGLSSYEQYF. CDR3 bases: TGCGCCAGCAGCCCCGGTTGGGGGTTGAGCTCCTACGAGCAGTACTTC.

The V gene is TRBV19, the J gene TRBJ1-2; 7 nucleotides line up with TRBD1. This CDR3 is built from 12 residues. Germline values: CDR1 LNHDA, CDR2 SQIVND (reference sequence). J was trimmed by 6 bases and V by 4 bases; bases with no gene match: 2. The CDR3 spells CASSRQGNGYTF. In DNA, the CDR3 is TGTGCCAGTAGTAGACAGGGAAATGGCTACACCTTC.

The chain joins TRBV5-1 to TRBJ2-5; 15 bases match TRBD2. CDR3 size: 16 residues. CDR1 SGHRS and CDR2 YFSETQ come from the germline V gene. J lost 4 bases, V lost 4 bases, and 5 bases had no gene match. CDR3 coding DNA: TGCGCCAGCAGCAGGACTAGCGGGAGGGCCGTAGAGACCCAGTACTTC. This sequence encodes CASSRTSGRAVETQYF. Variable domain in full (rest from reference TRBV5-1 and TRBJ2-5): KAGVTQTPRYLIKTRGQQVTLSCSPISGHRSVSWYQQTPGQGLQFLFEYFSETQRNKGNFPGRFSGRQFSNSRSEMNVSTLELGDSALYLCASSRTSGRAVETQYFGPGTRLLVL.